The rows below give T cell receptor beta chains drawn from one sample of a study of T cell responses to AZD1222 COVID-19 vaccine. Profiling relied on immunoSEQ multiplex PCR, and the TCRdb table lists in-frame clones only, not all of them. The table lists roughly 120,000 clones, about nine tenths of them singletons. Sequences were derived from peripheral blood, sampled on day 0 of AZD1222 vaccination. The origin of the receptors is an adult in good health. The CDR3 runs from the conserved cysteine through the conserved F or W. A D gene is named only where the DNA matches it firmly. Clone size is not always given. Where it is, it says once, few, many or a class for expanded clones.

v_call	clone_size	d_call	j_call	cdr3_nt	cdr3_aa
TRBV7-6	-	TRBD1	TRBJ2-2	TGTGCCAGCAGCCCTAGGACAGGGGGCCATGGTCCGAACACCGGGGAGCTGTTTTTT	CASSPRTGGHGPNTGELFF
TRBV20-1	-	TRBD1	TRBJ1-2	TGCAGTGCTAGTGACAGGGACTACTATGGCTACACCTTC	CSASDRDYYGYTF
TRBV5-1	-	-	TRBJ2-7	TGCGCCAGCAGCTCTCACCGCTACGAGCAGTACTTC	CASSSHRYEQYF
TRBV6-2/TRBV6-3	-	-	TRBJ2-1	TGTGCCAGCAGTTACTCGATGGGTCCAAACTCCTACAATGAGCAGTTCTTC	CASSYSMGPNSYNEQFF
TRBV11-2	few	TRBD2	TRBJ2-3	TGTGCCAGCAGCTTAGTTCCGGGACTAGGGACAGATACGCAGTATTTT	CASSLVPGLGTDTQYF
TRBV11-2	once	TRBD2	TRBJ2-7	TGTGCCAGCAGCCCTGGACTAGCGGACTTCTACGAGCAGTACTTC	CASSPGLADFYEQYF
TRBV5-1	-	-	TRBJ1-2	TGCGCCAGCAGCAATCCGGGACCCGTTGGCTATGGCTACACCTTC	CASSNPGPVGYGYTF
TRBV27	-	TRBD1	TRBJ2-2	TGTGCCAGCAGTTTTTCGGGACAGGTTATAACCGGGGAGCTGTTTTTT	CASSFSGQVITGELFF
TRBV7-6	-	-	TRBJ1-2	TGTGCCAGCAGCCTCGGGACCCTCTATGGCTACACCTTC	CASSLGTLYGYTF
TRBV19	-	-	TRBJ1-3	TGTGCCAGTAGGAATAGCCCCCTGGGCGGAAACACCATATATTTT	CASRNSPLGGNTIYF
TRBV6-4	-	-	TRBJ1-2	TGTGCCAGCAGTGGGGCGGCTGGTGGCTACACCTTC	CASSGAAGGYTF
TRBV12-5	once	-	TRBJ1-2	TGTGCTAGTGGTTTGGTCTGTACAGGCCCCGCACTCTATGGCTACACCTTC	CASGLVCTGPALYGYTF
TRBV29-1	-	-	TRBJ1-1	TGCAGCGTTGAGGCGGGAATGGGCACTGAAGCTTTCTTT	CSVEAGMGTEAFF
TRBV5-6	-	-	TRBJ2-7	TGTGCCAGCGCTCCCTCGGGCGGGACAGCATCCTACGAGCAGTACTTC	CASAPSGGTASYEQYF
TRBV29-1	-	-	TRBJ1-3	TGCAGCGTTGGGGGGGCGAGCTCTGGAAACACCATATATTTT	CSVGGASSGNTIYF
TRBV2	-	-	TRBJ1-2	TGTGCCAGCAGTGAGGGCAGGGACTATGGCTACACCTTC	CASSEGRDYGYTF
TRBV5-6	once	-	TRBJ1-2	TGTGCCAGCAGGTCCCGAGACAGACCTTCTAACTATGGCTACACCTTC	CASRSRDRPSNYGYTF
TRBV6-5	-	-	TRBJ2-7	TGTGCCAGCAGGACTCGCGGCGAAAGCTACGAGCAGTACTTC	CASRTRGESYEQYF
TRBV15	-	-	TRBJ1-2	TGTGCCACCAGCAGATCTCCGGAGTCCCTGTATGGCTACACCTTC	CATSRSPESLYGYTF
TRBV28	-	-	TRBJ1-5	TGTGCCAGCAGCAGGCGCACCGGGTCAGTTAAGCCCCAGCATTTT	CASSRRTGSVKPQHF
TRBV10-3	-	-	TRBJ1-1	TGTGCCATCAGTGAAGGGGGTGGATTCACTGAAGCTTTCTTT	CAISEGGGFTEAFF
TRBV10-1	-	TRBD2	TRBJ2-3	TGCGCCAGCTCAAAGCGGGAGGGGGGCACAGATACGCAGTATTTT	CASSKREGGTDTQYF
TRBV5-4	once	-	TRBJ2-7	TGTGCCAGCAGCTCGACAGTCTCCTACGAGCAGTACTTC	CASSSTVSYEQYF
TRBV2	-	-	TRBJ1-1	TGTGCCAGCAGCATAGGGCCGAACACTGAAGCTTTCTTT	CASSIGPNTEAFF
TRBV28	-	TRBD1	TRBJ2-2	TGTGCCAGCAGTTTCCTGGACAGGGGAAACACCGGGGAGCTGTTTTTT	CASSFLDRGNTGELFF
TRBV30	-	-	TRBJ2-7	TGTGCCTGGAGTGTACTGGAAGTTGGCGAGCAGTACTTC	CAWSVLEVGEQYF
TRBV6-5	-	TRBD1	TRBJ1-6	TGTGCCAGCAGACCCCTTGGGACAGGGAGTTCACCCCTCCACTTT	CASRPLGTGSSPLHF
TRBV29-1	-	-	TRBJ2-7	TGCAGCGCTCGCCAGTCTTACTACGAGCAGTACTTC	CSARQSYYEQYF
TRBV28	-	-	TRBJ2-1	TGTGCCAGCAGTTTTCAGAGCTCCTACAATGAGCAGTTCTTC	CASSFQSSYNEQFF
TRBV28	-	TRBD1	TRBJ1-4	TGTGCCAGCAGAAACCCGGGACAGGGGAATGAAAAACTGTTTTTT	CASRNPGQGNEKLFF
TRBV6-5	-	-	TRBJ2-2	TGTGCCACTCGGAGCACCGGGGAGCTGTTTTTT	CATRSTGELFF
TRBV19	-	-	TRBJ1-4	TGTGCCAGTAGCCGGGACGCCGCGGGAAAACTGTTTTTT	CASSRDAAGKLFF
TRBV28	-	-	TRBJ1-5	TGTGCCAGCAGTTTAGCCCTCGTCAATCAGCCCCAGCATTTT	CASSLALVNQPQHF
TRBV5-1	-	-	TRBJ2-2	TGCGCCAGCAGCAGACTACAGGGATGGAACACCGGGGAGCTGTTTTTT	CASSRLQGWNTGELFF
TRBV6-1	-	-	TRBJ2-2	TGTGCCAGCAGTGGAACTATCCGGGTCATGAACACCGGGGAGCTGTTTTTT	CASSGTIRVMNTGELFF
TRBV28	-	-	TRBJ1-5	TGTGCCATCTATCAGGCGTTGGGCAATCAGCCCCAGCATTTT	CAIYQALGNQPQHF
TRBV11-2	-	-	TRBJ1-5	TGTGCCAGCAGCTTAGGTGGGTTACAGCCCCAGCATTTT	CASSLGGLQPQHF
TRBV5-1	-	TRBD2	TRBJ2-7	TGCGCCAGCAGCTTAGCGGGAGTAATCTACGAGCAGTACTTC	CASSLAGVIYEQYF
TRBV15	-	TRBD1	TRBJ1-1	TGTGCCACCAGCAGAGACCAAGACAGGGCTGAAGCTTTCTTT	CATSRDQDRAEAFF
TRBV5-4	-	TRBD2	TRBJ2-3	TGTGCCAGCAGCTTGCCGATAGCGGGAGTTCAGGCAGATACGCAGTATTTT	CASSLPIAGVQADTQYF
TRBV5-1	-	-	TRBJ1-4	TGCGCCAGCAGCCCCTCAGGACAGACTAATGAAAAACTGTTTTTT	CASSPSGQTNEKLFF
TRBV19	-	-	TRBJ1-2	TGTGCCAGTAGTATATTCGGGTCGCAGTCGAGCTATGGCTACACCTTC	CASSIFGSQSSYGYTF
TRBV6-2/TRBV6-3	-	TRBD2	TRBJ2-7	TGTGCCAGCAGTTGGTTAGCGGGAGGGCCCTCGTCCTACGAGCAGTACTTC	CASSWLAGGPSSYEQYF
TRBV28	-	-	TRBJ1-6	TGTGCCAGCAGTTACTTCCTGGGGGTGCAGTTTTCACCCCTCCACTTT	CASSYFLGVQFSPLHF
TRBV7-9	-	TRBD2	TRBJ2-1	TGTGCCAGCAGCTCACCGGGACTAGCGGGAGTTTGGGTCCATGAGCAGTTCTTC	CASSSPGLAGVWVHEQFF
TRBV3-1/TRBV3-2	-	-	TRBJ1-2	TGTGCCAGCAGCCCCCAGGGTCAACGCTACACCTTC	CASSPQGQRYTF
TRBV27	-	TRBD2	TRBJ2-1	TGTGCCAGCAGTTTATCCCCACAGACTAGCGGGAGGCGTAATGAGCAGTTCTTC	CASSLSPQTSGRRNEQFF
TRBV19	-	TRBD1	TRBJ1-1	TGTGCCAGTAGCCCCGGGACAGGGACCTTCATGAACACTGAAGCTTTCTTT	CASSPGTGTFMNTEAFF
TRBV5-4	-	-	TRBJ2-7	TGTGCCAGCAGCTCGAGCTCCTACGAGCAGTACTTC	CASSSSSYEQYF
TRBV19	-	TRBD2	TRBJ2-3	TGTGCCAGTAGTATACTAGCGGCTAGCACAGATACGCAGTATTTT	CASSILAASTDTQYF
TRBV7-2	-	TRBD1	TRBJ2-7	TGTGCCAGCAGCTTAACAGGGGTGAGCGAGCAGTACTTC	CASSLTGVSEQYF
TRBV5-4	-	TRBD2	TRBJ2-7	TGTGCCAGCAGCTTTGGGGGGACTAGCGGGAACTACGAGCAGTACTTC	CASSFGGTSGNYEQYF
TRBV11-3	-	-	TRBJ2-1	TGTGCCAGCAGCTTAGGAGCAGGGAATAATGAGCAGTTCTTC	CASSLGAGNNEQFF
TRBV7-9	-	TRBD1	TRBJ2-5	TGTGCCAGCAGCTTTCGTGGGACAGGGATGGAGACCCAGTACTTC	CASSFRGTGMETQYF